A single sample gave rise to the 26 T cell receptor beta chains below, sequenced in a study of molecular identifiers for immune sequencing clone quantification. TCRdb re-called the PCR reads with MiXCR, one entry per CDR3 protein. The data hold 600,000 to 650,000 distinct CDR3 sequences, with about 20% observed a single time. The material sequenced was naive CD8+ T cells from blood, with Jurkat cell RNA spiked in. The subset denotes: FACS-sorted CD8+CD4-CCR7+CD45RA+ naive T cells. The receptor source for this set is a human donor in good health. Some libraries in this study had Jurkat cell RNA spiked in.

In its sample, this clonotype was seen many times. The V gene is TRBV27, the J gene TRBJ2-1; no reliable D call. V was shortened by 2 bases and J by 1 base, with 6 bases between the two germline ends. CDR1 is MNHEY, CDR2 SMNVEV, per germline (reference sequence). This CDR3 comprises 14 residues. The CDR3 protein is CASSLTVSYNEQFF. CDR3 in DNA: TGTGCCAGCAGTTTAACAGTTTCCTACAATGAGCAGTTCTTC.

The genes are TRBV7-9 and TRBJ2-7, with TRBD1 matching 8 bases. This CDR3 contains 15 residues. CDR1 SEHNR and CDR2 FQNEAQ come from the germline V gene (reference sequence). Trimming at V came to 0 bases and at J to 2 bases, leaving 3 bases not matched to a gene. The CDR3 bases are TGTGCCAGCAGCTTAGCGCAGGGGGCTACCTACGAGCAGTACTTC. Translation gives CASSLAQGATYEQYF.

This clonotype was recorded at least ten times. V usage is TRBV2 and J usage is TRBJ2-3; 13 bases match TRBD2. The CDR3 is 16 amino acids. Looked up from germline, CDR1 is SNHLY and CDR2 is FYNNEI. The V gene end was trimmed by 2 bases and the J gene end by 5 bases; junction bases not matched to a gene: 4. The CDR3 is CASSEQRTSGGDTQYF. The CDR3 DNA reads TGTGCCAGCAGTGAACAGCGGACTAGCGGGGGAGATACGCAGTATTTT. The complete variable domain, with remaining parts taken from reference TRBV2 and TRBJ2-3, reads EPEVTQTPSHQVTQMGQEVILRCVPISNHLYFYWYRQILGQKVEFLVSFYNNEISEKSEIFDDQFSVERPDGSNFTLKIRSTKLEDSAMYFCASSEQRTSGGDTQYFGPGTRLTVL.

Details on this clonotype: Possible read error: a much larger clone is one base away. This rearrangement joins TRBV13 to TRBJ2-3, with 7 bases fitting TRBD2. The CDR3 consists of 14 residues. Germline loops: CDR1 PRHDT, CDR2 FYEKMQ (reference sequence). After removal of 8 bases from V and 2 bases from J, the junction contained 7 bases not matched to a gene. The CDR3, as DNA: TGTGCCAGCGGCTCCCGACTAGCCACAGATACGCAGTATTTT. Residues: CASGSRLATDTQYF.

The sample holds many counts of this clonotype. This chain uses TRBV19 with TRBJ2-3; 7 bases match TRBD1. V trimming: 6 bases; J trimming: 4 bases; junction bases outside the gene matches: 13. Germline V gene lookup returns CDR1 LNHDA and CDR2 SQIVND (reference sequence). The CDR3 covers 16 residues. The CDR3 DNA is TGTGCCAGTAGCCCCTCCCCCGACAGGGCTCCAGATACGCAGTATTTT. Translation gives CASSPSPDRAPDTQYF.

Comment on this clonotype: One end of the junction fails to match germline, which may point to a read error. For the CDR3, the DNA is TGTGCCAGCAGTTTAGGGGGGCTATCTGGAAGCACCATATATTTT. Protein sequence: CASSLGGLSGSTIYF. The J gene is TRBJ1-3, the V gene TRBV27; possible D gene TRBD1, 6 bases. Germline CDR1 is MNHEY and CDR2 is SMNVEV (reference sequence). The CDR3 covers 15 residues.

This clonotype was found many times. The chain employs TRBV4-1 and TRBJ1-1, with TRBD1 matching 10 bases. Germline V gene lookup returns CDR1 MGHRA and CDR2 YSYEKL. CDR3 size: 15 residues. V lost 6 bases and J lost 0; bases outside the gene matches: 4. CDR3: CASSRTGGMNTEAFF. The CDR3 DNA reads as TGCGCCAGCAGTAGGACAGGGGGGATGAACACTGAAGCTTTCTTT.

V usage is TRBV30 and J usage is TRBJ2-2; 9 nucleotides align to TRBD2. The V and J ends lost 2 bases and 5 bases, in that order; junction bases with no gene match: 6. Per the germline V gene, CDR1 is GTSNPN and CDR2 is SVGIG (reference sequence). This CDR3 comprises 15 residues. CDR3 residues: CAWSWISGGTGELFF. For the CDR3, the DNA is TGTGCCTGGAGTTGGATTAGCGGGGGAACCGGGGAGCTGTTTTTT.

The rearrangement links TRBV28 to TRBJ2-1; 8 bases are a match to TRBD2. The V segment lost 4 bases and the J segment 3 bases; nucleotides outside the gene matches: 5. Germline assignment: CDR1 MDHEN and CDR2 SYDVKM. The CDR3 has 15 amino acids. In DNA, the CDR3 is TGTGCCAGCAGTTCTGTGGGACTAGACTACAATGAGCAGTTCTTC. It codes for CASSSVGLDYNEQFF.

This clonotype was observed at least ten times. The chain carries TRBV4-3 and TRBJ2-3, with 8 bases matching TRBD2. CDR1 is LGHNA and CDR2 is YSLEER in the germline V gene. CDR3 length: 16 amino acids. V trimming: 0 bases; J trimming: 3 bases; junction bases outside the gene matches: 5. The CDR3 here is CASSQDRTSPTDTQYF. The CDR3 DNA reads TGCGCCAGCAGCCAAGACCGGACTAGCCCTACAGATACGCAGTATTTT.

This chain connects TRBV5-3 to TRBJ2-7; TRBD1 matches 7 bases. TRBV5-3 is noted as an ORF with a role that remains uncertain. The CDR3 is 15 residues long. Losses at the gene ends were 8 bases for V and 0 bases for J; bases not matched to a gene: 11. The CDR3: CASSIRQGVSYEQYF. CDR3 coding DNA: TGTGCCAGCAGCATCAGGCAGGGGGTCTCCTACGAGCAGTACTTC.

The rearrangement uses TRBV27 and TRBJ1-1; weak D call: TRBD1 (6 bases). The CDR3 is 15 residues long. Germline V gene lookup returns CDR1 MNHEY and CDR2 SMNVEV (reference sequence). V was clipped by 3 bases and J by 4 bases, with 15 bases between them. The CDR3 sequence is CASSFSSGEGTEAFF. CDR3 in DNA: TGTGCCAGCAGTTTTTCTTCAGGGGAGGGCACTGAAGCTTTCTTT.

The sample holds many counts of this clonotype. The rearrangement joins TRBV20-1 to TRBJ2-6, with D uncertain. Trimming pared 1 base from V and 0 bases from J, leaving 4 bases between. This CDR3 spans 14 amino acids. Germline V gene sequence: CDR1 DFQATT, CDR2 SNEGSKA (reference sequence). CDR3 nucleotides: TGCAGTGCTAGAGGAAGCTCTGGGGCCAACGTCCTGACTTTC. Its protein is CSARGSSGANVLTF.

This clonotype showed up many times. The chain is built from TRBV20-1 and TRBJ2-3, with no clear D. Trimming stripped 0 bases from V and 5 bases from J, with 18 bases between. The CDR3 sequence is 16 residues long. The germline gives CDR1 DFQATT, CDR2 SNEGSKA (reference sequence). CDR3 protein: CSARDPTRVLVDTQYF. Written as DNA, the CDR3 is TGCAGTGCTAGAGATCCTACAAGGGTGTTGGTAGATACGCAGTATTTT.

Many counts were recorded for this clonotype. The J gene is TRBJ1-1, the V gene TRBV25-1; a weak D match, TRBD1 (5 bases). V lost 11 bases, J lost 5 bases, and 18 bases lay in between. This CDR3 contains 13 residues. Germline values: CDR1 MGHDK, CDR2 SYGVNS. CDR3 in DNA: TGTGCCCGCCGGGGAGGAGGGGAAACTGAAGCTTTCTTT. This gives the protein CARRGGGETEAFF.

This clonotype came up many times. This chain connects TRBV4-3 to TRBJ1-1, with D unclear. V gave up 0 bases and J gave up 3 bases, with 17 bases separating them. The germline V gene has CDR1 LGHNA and CDR2 YSLEER. This CDR3 is 17 amino acids long. CDR3 DNA: TGCGCCAGCAGCCAAGAGGTATTTTCCGGATTCGACACTGAAGCTTTCTTT. This translates into CASSQEVFSGFDTEAFF.

The sample holds many counts of this clonotype. The chain has TRBV6-5 and TRBJ1-1, with 12 positions matching TRBD1. Trimming cost V 6 bases and J 4 bases; bases outside gene matches: 9. CDR1 and CDR2 from the germline V gene are MNHEY and SVGAGI. The CDR3 runs 16 residues. CDR3 residues: CASRPPGQGALTEAFF. Here the CDR3 DNA reads TGTGCCAGCAGACCCCCGGGACAGGGGGCTCTCACTGAAGCTTTCTTT.

This clonotype has more than one count but fewer than ten. The chain has TRBV6-6 and TRBJ2-7; no definite D call. This CDR3 spans 15 amino acids. The V end lost 7 bases, the J end lost 1 base, and 17 bases lay between the germline ends. CDR1 and CDR2 (germline): MNHNY, SVGAGI (reference sequence). CDR3 bases: TGTGCCAGCAACTCCCCTGGACGGAAATCCTACGAGCAGTACTTC. As protein: CASNSPGRKSYEQYF.

This clonotype was picked up many times. This rearrangement joins TRBV6-2 or TRBV6-3 to TRBJ2-4, with D hard to call. Trimming removed 6 bases from V and 2 bases from J, with 14 bases in between. The germline gives CDR1 MNHEY, CDR2 SVGEGT. The CDR3 loop spans 15 amino acids. CDR3 sequence (DNA): TGTGCCAGCAGCCCCCTCGGTCCTCCCAAAAACATTCAGTACTTC. The encoded protein is CASSPLGPPKNIQYF.

This chain connects TRBV7-3 to TRBJ2-1; D remains ambiguous. CDR1 SGHTA and CDR2 FQGTGA come from the germline V gene. Deletions cut 7 bases from V and 2 bases from J, with 15 bases between. The CDR3 length is 15 residues. CDR3 sequence (DNA): TGTGCCAGCACCTTTTCCGGGTCCACCTACAATGAGCAGTTCTTC. Its translation: CASTFSGSTYNEQFF.

This chain connects TRBV4-1 to TRBJ2-1; perhaps TRBD1 as D (6 bases). Germline values: CDR1 MGHRA, CDR2 YSYEKL. V lost 0 bases and J 2 bases, leaving 11 bases between the germline ends. The length of the CDR3 is 16 residues. CDR3: CASSQDPAGAYNEQFF. The DNA of the CDR3 is TGCGCCAGCAGCCAAGATCCGGCAGGGGCCTACAATGAGCAGTTCTTC.

To note about this clonotype: A much larger clonotype is one base distant, so this may be a read error. V gene TRBV5-1 combines with J gene TRBJ2-7; D remains unclear. V lost 3 bases and J 0 bases, leaving 7 bases between the germline ends. Germline V gene data show CDR1 as SGHRS and CDR2 as YFSETQ. CDR3 length: 13 residues. The CDR3 here is CASSSMTSYEQYV. The CDR3 DNA sequence: TGCGCCAGCAGCTCTATGACCTCCTACGAGCAGTACGTC.

A remark on this clonotype: A much larger clone differs by one base, so this may be a read error. The J gene is TRBJ1-1, the V gene TRBV7-2, with D possibly TRBD1 on 5 matching bases. The CDR3 loop spans 17 amino acids. V lost 0 bases and J lost 1, with 15 bases in between. Germline V CDR1 and CDR2: SGHTA, FQGNSA. The CDR3: CASSLAIRGLRNTEAFF. CDR3 sequence (DNA): TGTGCCAGCAGCTTAGCGATAAGGGGCCTAAGGAACACTGAAGCTTTCTTT.

At least ten counts were recorded for this clonotype. V gene TRBV9 combines with J gene TRBJ1-1; unclear D gene. Trimming took 1 base from V and 3 from J, leaving 7 bases between them. The CDR3 covers 13 residues. Germline CDR1 is SGDLS and CDR2 is YYNGEE. CDR3 nucleotide sequence: TGTGCCAGCAGCGTAAACAGTGACACTGAAGCTTTCTTT. Its protein product is CASSVNSDTEAFF.

The sample holds many counts of this clonotype. The genes are TRBV5-1 and TRBJ2-5, with D possibly matching TRBD1 (5 bases). This CDR3 is 14 amino acids long. The germline gives CDR1 SGHRS, CDR2 YFSETQ. The ends were cut back, 3 bases at V and 2 bases at J, with 11 bases in the middle. The CDR3 spells CASSSTDRQETQYF. The CDR3 DNA reads TGCGCCAGCAGCTCAACCGACAGACAAGAGACCCAGTACTTC.

This clonotype was recorded many times. The chain recombines TRBV4-3 with TRBJ2-3; D call uncertain. CDR1 is LGHNA and CDR2 is YSLEER in the germline V gene. V lost 0 bases and J 5 bases, leaving 9 bases between the germline ends. This CDR3 is 14 amino acids long. The CDR3 region is CASSQDSTIDTQYF. CDR3 nucleotides: TGCGCCAGCAGCCAAGATTCAACAATAGATACGCAGTATTTT.